The 23 T cell receptor beta chains below all came from one sample that was sequenced in a study of T cell responses to AZD1222 COVID-19 vaccine. Profiled with immunoSEQ multiplex PCR; TCRdb holds only in-frame clones, not every one. The profile covers 90,000 or so clones, with roughly nine tenths appearing a single time and about 2.2% taken by the ten largest. Sequenced material: peripheral blood, taken on day 0 of AZD1222 vaccination. These receptors were collected from an adult in good health.

The CDR3 reads CASSQPPGQGFNEQFF. For the CDR3, the DNA is TGTGCCAGCAGCCAGCCGCCGGGACAGGGTTTCAATGAGCAGTTCTTC. V gene TRBV5-6 combines with J gene TRBJ2-1; 9 nucleotides agree with TRBD1. CDR1 SGHDT and CDR2 YYEEEE come from the germline V gene. This CDR3 contains 16 residues. Unmatched junction bases numbered 11, after V lost 4 bases and J lost 6 bases.

The V call is TRBV10-3, the J call TRBJ1-2; D may be TRBD1 (5 bases). CDR1 is ENHRY, CDR2 SYGVKD, per germline. Deletions cut 4 bases from V and 8 bases from J, with 8 bases between. The CDR3 covers 11 residues. The CDR3 loop is CAISAGDGYTF. The CDR3 coding sequence is TGTGCCATCAGTGCTGGGGACGGCTACACCTTC.

This sequence joins TRBV18 and TRBJ1-1; D ambiguous. This CDR3 region has 16 residues. The germline V gene has CDR1 KGHSH and CDR2 LQKENI. The V gene lost 3 bases and the J gene lost 10 bases, with 24 bases spanning the gap. CDR3 in amino acids: CASSPAGSSWVGRAFF. The CDR3 DNA sequence: TGTGCCAGCTCACCTGCCGGGAGCTCTTGGGTAGGTAGAGCTTTCTTT.

The J gene is TRBJ2-7, the V gene TRBV7-2; TRBD2 agrees at 7 bases. This CDR3 region has 18 residues. Looked up from germline, CDR1 is SGHTA and CDR2 is FQGNSA. The J segment lost 0 bases and the V segment lost 5 bases, leaving 16 bases of the junction unmatched. CDR3 sequence: CASSGPRGSGKSSYEQYF. CDR3 bases: TGTGCCAGCAGCGGGCCACGGGGGAGCGGGAAAAGCTCCTACGAGCAGTACTTC.

This clone was counted between two and nine times. The chain employs TRBV12-2 and TRBJ1-4; the table's D call, TRBD1, has no DNA check behind it. TRBV12-2 is a pseudogene. The length of the CDR3 is 19 residues. As DNA, the CDR3 is TGTGCAAGTCGCTTAGCACTTGGGACAGGGGGCCTTGTAAATGAAAAACTGTTTTTT. Protein product: CASRLALGTGGLVNEKLFF.

The sample holds a few counts of this clone. The chain combines TRBV6-5 with TRBJ1-2; D is undetermined. The CDR3 has 13 residues. Trimming cost V 2 bases and J 0 bases, with 4 bases left between them. Germline lookup yields CDR1 MNHEY and CDR2 SVGAGI. In DNA form, the CDR3 reads TGTGCCAGCAGTTACGCGGCTAACTATGGCTACACCTTC. Translated, it gives CASSYAANYGYTF.

The CDR3 DNA follows: TGTGCCAGCAGTTCACCTTTGCGGGAAAGGAATGAGCAGTTCTTC. It translates to CASSSPLRERNEQFF. This chain connects TRBV27 to TRBJ2-1, with D possibly TRBD2 on 6 matching bases. The CDR3 loop spans 15 amino acids. In germline, CDR1 is MNHEY, CDR2 SMNVEV (reference sequence). The ends were cut back, 4 bases at V and 7 bases at J, with 17 bases in the middle.

This clone was counted a single time. The V call is TRBV7-9, the J call TRBJ1-3, with unresolved D. The germline CDR1 and CDR2 sequences are SEHNR and FQNEAQ (reference sequence). Deletions cut 3 bases from V and 8 bases from J, with 11 bases between. This CDR3 comprises 13 residues. Here the CDR3 DNA reads TGTGCCAGCAGCTTCTTGGTGGCGGACACCATATATTTT. Translated: CASSFLVADTIYF.

The chain links TRBV9 to TRBJ1-1; D uncertain. Germline V gene data show CDR1 as SGDLS and CDR2 as YYNGEE. This CDR3 has 14 residues. Trimming took 3 bases from V and 4 from J, leaving 13 bases between them. DNA of the CDR3: TGTGCCAGCAGCGCAGAGGTGGGAGGCACTGAAGCTTTCTTT. It specifies CASSAEVGGTEAFF. Based on the CDR3 plus reference TRBV9 and TRBJ1-1, the full variable domain is DSGVTQTPKHLITATGQRVTLRCSPRSGDLSVYWYQQSLDQGLQFLIQYYNGEERAKGNILERFSAQQFPDLHSELNLSSLELGDSALYFCASSAEVGGTEAFFGQGTRLTVV.

The chain recombines TRBV4-3 with TRBJ1-3; no clear D gene. The CDR3 contains 15 residues. From germline, CDR1 is LGHNA and CDR2 YSLEER. V was cut by 0 bases and J by 1 base, with 7 bases left in between. The CDR3 is CASSQDWQSGNTIYF. CDR3 nucleotide sequence: TGCGCCAGCAGCCAAGATTGGCAGTCTGGAAACACCATATATTTT.

The rearrangement joins TRBV19 to TRBJ1-1; D gene unclear. CDR3 length: 14 amino acids. The V gene's germline CDR1 is LNHDA and CDR2 SQIVND (reference sequence). The V end lost 0 bases, the J end lost 7 bases, and 12 bases lay between the germline ends. The CDR3 loop reads CASSIDLEDFEAFF. The DNA for the CDR3 is TGTGCCAGTAGTATAGATTTAGAGGACTTTGAAGCTTTCTTT.

The chain recombines TRBV6-5 with TRBJ1-4; maybe TRBD1 (6 bases). The germline V gene has CDR1 MNHEY and CDR2 SVGAGI. V was trimmed by 0 bases and J by 10 bases, leaving 9 bases between them. The CDR3 has 13 residues. The CDR3 protein is CASSYSVGAKLFF. In nucleotides, the CDR3 is TGTGCCAGCAGTTACTCGGTGGGGGCAAAACTGTTTTTT.

J is TRBJ1-5 and V is TRBV30; 9 bases match TRBD1. The CDR3 sequence is 13 residues long. The J segment lost 3 bases and the V segment lost 5 bases, leaving 2 bases of the junction unmatched. Germline V gene data show CDR1 as GTSNPN and CDR2 as SVGIG (reference sequence). The chain's CDR3 is CAWGTGSNQPQHF. DNA of the CDR3: TGTGCCTGGGGGACAGGGTCCAATCAGCCCCAGCATTTT.

This clone has only one observation. The chain carries TRBV7-3 and TRBJ1-1, with D possibly being TRBD1 (6 bases). The CDR3 loop spans 15 amino acids. The V gene's germline CDR1 is SGHTA and CDR2 FQGTGA. V was trimmed by 5 bases and J by 2 bases, leaving 15 bases between them. For the CDR3, the DNA is TGTGCCAGCAGCGACGGGGGGCTCATTAACACTGAAGCTTTCTTT. It encodes CASSDGGLINTEAFF.

The chain joins TRBV19 to TRBJ2-7, with TRBD1 matching over 11 bases. The CDR3 consists of 16 residues. V lost 4 bases, J lost 2 bases, and 7 bases stayed unmatched. CDR1 and CDR2 from the germline V gene are LNHDA and SQIVND (reference sequence). The CDR3 coding sequence is TGTGCCAGTAGTAGATGGACAGGGGGCATCCCCTACGAGCAGTACTTC. It translates to CASSRWTGGIPYEQYF.

The chain joins TRBV4-3 to TRBJ1-6; D might be TRBD1 (6 bases). V lost 1 base to trimming and J lost 10 bases, with 8 bases between them. This CDR3 is built from 13 residues. The V gene's germline CDR1 is LGHNA and CDR2 YSLEER. The CDR3 DNA sequence: TGCGCCAGCAGCCAAGTTGGGGGCTCACCCCTCCACTTT. Translation gives CASSQVGGSPLHF.

The V call is TRBV6-5, the J call TRBJ1-2; no firm D call. The germline V gene has CDR1 MNHEY and CDR2 SVGAGI. The CDR3 has 13 residues. Trimming cost V 2 bases and J 8 bases, with 12 bases left between them. The CDR3 loop reads CASSYGGIGGYTF. Written as DNA, the CDR3 is TGTGCCAGCAGTTACGGAGGGATCGGAGGCTACACCTTC.

A word on this clone: This specimen includes other DNA sequences encoding the same CDR3. This rearrangement joins TRBV7-3 to TRBJ2-7, with 7 bases fitting TRBD1. The V gene's germline CDR1 is SGHTA and CDR2 FQGTGA. V lost 5 bases, J lost 6 bases, and 7 bases stayed unmatched. This CDR3 region has 13 residues. Here the CDR3 reads CASSRDSTSEQYF. CDR3 sequence (DNA): TGTGCCAGCAGCCGGGACAGTACCTCCGAGCAGTACTTC.

V gene TRBV9 combines with J gene TRBJ2-2; 10 positions match TRBD1. The CDR3 consists of 17 residues. CDR1 SGDLS and CDR2 YYNGEE come from the germline V gene. V lost 0 bases to trimming and J lost 6 bases; unmatched junction nucleotides: 8. The CDR3 reads CASSVEGQGLFAGELFF. In DNA, the CDR3 is TGTGCCAGCAGCGTAGAGGGACAGGGGTTATTCGCCGGGGAGCTGTTTTTT.

The rearrangement links TRBV4-2 to TRBJ2-7; 12 bases agree with TRBD2. Per the germline V gene, CDR1 is LGHNA and CDR2 is YNFKEQ. The CDR3 spans 21 residues. Trimming took 0 bases from V and 3 from J; bases not matched to a gene: 18. CDR3 residues: CASSQDDHGGLAGSPIYEQYF. DNA of the CDR3: TGTGCCAGCAGCCAAGATGATCACGGAGGACTAGCGGGGAGTCCAATCTACGAGCAGTACTTC.

The rearrangement joins TRBV6-1 to TRBJ1-6, with D uncertain. The V end was cut by 0 bases, the J end by 7 bases, with 16 bases between. The germline CDR1 and CDR2 sequences are MNHNS and SASEGT. The CDR3 is 17 residues long. CDR3 bases: TGTGCCAGCAGTGAAGCTCTAGGGCTCCCTAAAAATTCACCCCTCCACTTT. This codes for CASSEALGLPKNSPLHF.

This rearrangement joins TRBV7-9 to TRBJ1-1; D gene uncertain. This CDR3 contains 16 residues. CDR1 is SEHNR and CDR2 is FQNEAQ in the germline V gene (reference sequence). V lost 2 bases and J lost 2, with 15 bases in between. The DNA of the CDR3 is TGTGCCAGCAGCTTAAGATTCCGGGGTTCAAACACTGAAGCTTTCTTT. Protein product: CASSLRFRGSNTEAFF.

The J gene is TRBJ2-2, the V gene TRBV7-9; D gene uncertain. In germline, CDR1 is SEHNR, CDR2 FQNEAQ (reference sequence). The V gene lost 4 bases and the J gene lost 5 bases, with 5 bases spanning the gap. The CDR3 covers 12 residues. This CDR3 reads CASSSKTGELFF. The CDR3 coding sequence is TGTGCCAGCAGCTCCAAAACCGGGGAGCTGTTTTTT.